Listed below are T cell receptor beta chains from one sample, sequenced in a study of beta chain features in type 1 diabetes. This table comes from immunoSEQ multiplex PCR, and its TCRdb copy is limited to in-frame clones, with some not included. The data contain under 850,000 clones, around 15% of them singletons. The sequencing input was naive CD4+ T cells from blood. The receptors shown here come from a man aged 18 to 29 with type 1 diabetes. The conserved cysteine and the conserved F or W are not part of the CDR3 here. Where a row states a size, it is once, few, many or the class of an expanded clone; other rows omit it.

v_gene,abundance,CDR3aa
TRBV11-2,-,ASSPEVGELF
TRBV6-1,-,ASSEIRTGELF
TRBV30,-,AWSGGLSNQPQH
TRBV6-6,-,ASSWGDRAHGYT
TRBV7-9,few,ASSSDRDRQGNYGYT
TRBV21-1,few,ASSRRGPGETQY
TRBV4-2,few,ASLLEAWWDTDTQY
TRBV6-5,-,ASSSPADRYGYT
TRBV5-1,few,ASSSTTGDGYT
TRBV2,few,ASRAGTSGNNEQF
TRBV6-5,few,ASRGSGYYEQY
TRBV7-9,-,ASSLAGGLETQY
TRBV5-1,-,ASSLGGGWETQY
TRBV5-1,few,ASSFGHGYT
TRBV14,few,ASSQERGNTQY
TRBV4-1,few,ASSPHTSGAGDTQY
TRBV6-1,-,ASSGGQSSGANVLT
TRBV6-6,-,ASSRTGPYEQY
TRBV29-1,-,SVEEIQGSNGYT
TRBV27,-,ASSLGSTSGANVLT
TRBV7-9,-,ASSLRVETQY
TRBV29-1,few,SVIGYTEAF
TRBV19,-,ASTSNTGGTQY
TRBV18,few,ASSPSRVHNEQF
TRBV7-9,few,ASGLAGAVEEQY
TRBV5-1,-,ASRAGRGDTEAF
TRBV6-1,-,ASSEPSGGIRETQY
TRBV29-1,few,SVLAGGKSHEQY
TRBV4-3,-,ASSRTGAEQETQY
TRBV4-1,-,ASARLGLSTDTQY
TRBV18,-,ASSPTDRGDIQY
TRBV5-1,few,ASSSGDRATDTQY
TRBV5-8,few,ASRYQGGTGELF
TRBV7-9,few,ASSPGTGGETQY
TRBV30,few,AWSSGDLNNSPLH